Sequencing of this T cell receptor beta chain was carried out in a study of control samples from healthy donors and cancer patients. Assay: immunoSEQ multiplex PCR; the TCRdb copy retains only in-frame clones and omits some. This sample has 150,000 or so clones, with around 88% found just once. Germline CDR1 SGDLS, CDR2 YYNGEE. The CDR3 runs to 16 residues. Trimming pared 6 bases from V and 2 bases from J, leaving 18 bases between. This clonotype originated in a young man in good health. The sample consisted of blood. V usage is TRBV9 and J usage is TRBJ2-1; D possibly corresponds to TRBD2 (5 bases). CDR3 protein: CASTPRGAAPYNEQFF. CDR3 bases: TGTGCCAGCACCCCACGGGGAGCGGCACCCTACAATGAGCAGTTCTTC. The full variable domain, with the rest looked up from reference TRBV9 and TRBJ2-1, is DSGVTQTPKHLITATGQRVTLRCSPRSGDLSVYWYQQSLDQGLQFLIQYYNGEERAKGNILERFSAQQFPDLHSELNLSSLELGDSALYFCASTPRGAAPYNEQFFGPGTRLTVL.